This T cell receptor (beta chain) was profiled in a study of CD8 T cells in Susac syndrome. Study-wide results and limits: TCR sequencing and HLA analysis covered a relatively small number of individuals.

A remark on this clonotype: The antigen remains unidentified.

The ends were cut back, 0 bases at V and 8 bases at J, with 13 bases in the middle. CDR1 and CDR2 from the germline V gene are GTSNPN and SVGIG (reference sequence). CDR3 length equals 13 residues. TCR beta sequences were obtained from blood CD8+ and CD4+ T cells. The multiple sclerosis control group was made up of treatment-naive patients with stable or active relapsing-remitting disease. RNA in amounts of roughly 0.5 to 1 ug was reverse transcribed with random hexamers. It was immunoSEQ multiplex PCR that amplified TCR beta CDR3 across 54 Vbeta and 13 Jbeta. TCRdb passed the immunoSEQ multiplex PCR reads through MiXCR, listing each CDR3 protein once. The table has more than 65,000 distinct CDR3 sequences, 94% seen once.

This receptor was obtained from a human donor with multiple sclerosis. The chain couples TRBV30 to TRBJ1-2, with D unclear. The sequenced sample consisted of CD8+ T cells from PBMCs. CDR3 bases: TGTGCCTGGAGTGTCGGCCAAGCCGGGGGCTACACCTTC. This codes for CAWSVGQAGGYTF.